Described below is a single T cell receptor beta chain sequence and its context. What it binds is unknown. Germline CDR1 and CDR2: SGHDT and YYEEEE. Trimming stripped 1 base from V and 10 bases from J, with 21 bases between. There are 16 residues in the CDR3. The data originate from a study of T cell responses to AZD1222 COVID-19 vaccine. Generated by immunoSEQ multiplex PCR, the TCRdb table keeps only in-frame clones and is missing some. The sample comprises 110,000 to 150,000 clones, approximately 93% of which are singletons, and around 10% rests with the top ten. Findings and limits, study-wide: Vaccination with two AZD1222 doses was followed by a rise in Spike-specific TCR breadth and depth. At baseline, seropositivity was found in only 6 or 7 AZD1222 recipients.

This clonotype originated in an adult who had recovered from COVID-19. The sample was peripheral blood, taken after recovery from COVID-19. This sequence joins TRBV5-6 and TRBJ2-1; tentatively, D is TRBD2 (6 bases). The chain's CDR3 is CASSLRGGIGPGEQFF. Written as DNA, the CDR3 is TGTGCCAGCAGCTTGAGGGGCGGGATAGGGCCGGGGGAGCAGTTCTTC.